This T cell receptor (beta chain) was recorded in a study of blood T cell repertoires in COVID-19. The V gene's germline CDR1 is LNHDA and CDR2 SQIVND (reference sequence). This CDR3 is built from 16 residues. The V segment lost 6 bases and the J segment 1 base; nucleotides outside the gene matches: 9. Sequenced by immunoSEQ multiplex PCR; TCRdb stores in-frame clones only, minus some. Counted here are a few hundred thousand clones, about 89% occurring once; the ten biggest clones make up less than 3.5%. This clonotype was obtained from a woman in her twenties or thirties with COVID-19, enrolled during active disease. The chain recombines TRBV19 with TRBJ2-5, with TRBD1 matching over 9 bases. Sequenced sample: peripheral blood. This CDR3 is CASRFVDRGFQETQYF. Here the CDR3 DNA reads TGTGCCAGTAGGTTCGTGGACAGGGGTTTCCAAGAGACCCAGTACTTC.